Below are 26 T cell receptor beta chains sequenced from a single sample in a study of cytomegalovirus exposure and HLA in healthy donors. The PCR made use of 60 Vbeta and 13 Jbeta primers. Generated by immunoSEQ multiplex PCR, the TCRdb table keeps only in-frame clones and is missing some. This sample contains about 150,000 clones. The material sequenced was PBMCs. The origin of the receptors is a man aged 25-45 years in good health and CMV-seronegative.

The chain is built from TRBV2 and TRBJ2-7; 8 bases align to TRBD2. With 8 bases clipped from V and 1 base from J, the junction kept 7 bases outside the gene matches. Germline V gene data show CDR1 as SNHLY and CDR2 as FYNNEI. CDR3 length: 14 amino acids. For the CDR3, the DNA is TGTGCCAGCGTTAGCGGGACGAGTTCCTACGAGCAGTACTTC. The encoded protein is CASVSGTSSYEQYF.

This rearrangement joins TRBV5-4 to TRBJ1-1, with D possibly matching TRBD1 (6 bases). Trimming took 0 bases from V and 6 from J, leaving 15 bases between them. The CDR3 length is 15 residues. The germline V gene has CDR1 SGHNT and CDR2 YYREEE (reference sequence). This chain's CDR3 is CASSLDPGHSSEAFF. In DNA, the CDR3 is TGTGCCAGCAGCTTGGATCCGGGACATTCTTCTGAAGCTTTCTTT.

This chain joins TRBV7-2 and TRBJ2-3; 9 nucleotides match TRBD2. Trimming removed 5 bases from V and 2 bases from J; junction bases left unmatched: 11. There are 17 residues in the CDR3. Per the germline V gene, CDR1 is SGHTA and CDR2 is FQGNSA. The CDR3 bases are TGTGCCAGCAGCATTACCGGGACTAGCATTTCCACAGATACGCAGTATTTT. This codes for CASSITGTSISTDTQYF.

The chain uses TRBV5-1 and TRBJ2-1; 11 bases align to TRBD2. Per germline, CDR1 SGHRS and CDR2 YFSETQ. Germline trimming cut 0 bases from V and 6 bases from J; bases unmatched to any gene: 5. The CDR3 spans 16 residues. The CDR3 reads CASSLVGSGRVNEQFF. For the CDR3, the DNA is TGCGCCAGCAGCTTGGTTGGTAGCGGGAGGGTCAATGAGCAGTTCTTC.

The V gene is TRBV7-9, the J gene TRBJ2-5; TRBD2 matches at 9 bases. The CDR3 runs 14 residues. Germline V lookup: CDR1 SEHNR, CDR2 FQNEAQ (reference sequence). V shed 8 bases, J shed 1 base, and the junction held 5 bases outside the gene matches. CDR3 residues: CASFLAGAQETQYF. CDR3 bases: TGTGCCAGCTTTTTAGCGGGAGCCCAAGAGACCCAGTACTTC. The variable domain in full, with the rest retrieved from reference TRBV7-9 and TRBJ2-5, is DTGVSQNPRHKITKRGQNVTFRCDPISEHNRLYWYRQTLGQGPEFLTYFQNEAQLEKSRLLSDRFSAERPKGSFSTLEIQRTEQGDSAMYLCASFLAGAQETQYFGPGTRLLVL.

The gene calls are TRBV4-2 and TRBJ2-2; unclear D gene. The germline V and J ends were trimmed by 0 bases and 2 bases, with 16 bases remaining between them. There are 18 residues in the CDR3. Germline lookup yields CDR1 LGHNA and CDR2 YNFKEQ. CDR3 loop: CASSQDNQAAPNTGELFF. DNA of the CDR3: TGTGCCAGCAGCCAAGATAATCAGGCAGCTCCCAACACCGGGGAGCTGTTTTTT.

The chain carries TRBV19 and TRBJ1-1, with D unresolved. Germline V gene data show CDR1 as LNHDA and CDR2 as SQIVND (reference sequence). V shed 7 bases and J shed 2 bases, with 17 bases lying between them. This CDR3 contains 15 residues. Here the CDR3 reads CASTHRGLGNTEAFF. CDR3 sequence (DNA): TGTGCCAGTACCCATAGAGGGTTGGGAAACACTGAAGCTTTCTTT.

The rearrangement joins TRBV18 to TRBJ2-7, with 9 bases aligning to TRBD2. Trimming took 2 bases from V and 4 from J; bases not matched to a gene: 9. Germline V gene lookup returns CDR1 KGHSH and CDR2 LQKENI. CDR3 length equals 16 residues. The CDR3 loop is CASSPKNTLAGYEQYF. DNA for the CDR3: TGTGCCAGCTCACCAAAAAACACCCTAGCGGGATACGAGCAGTACTTC.

V is TRBV6-6 and J is TRBJ2-1; D perhaps matches TRBD2 (5 bases). Germline V CDR1 and CDR2: MNHNY, SVGAGI (reference sequence). The V end was cut by 5 bases, the J end by 7 bases, with 9 bases between. The CDR3 is 12 residues long. This CDR3 is CASSPTRNEQFF. The CDR3 DNA reads TGTGCCAGCAGTCCCACTAGGAATGAGCAGTTCTTC.

This chain joins TRBV5-4 and TRBJ2-7, with a possible D match to TRBD2 (6 bases). The CDR3 runs to 14 residues. Germline V gene lookup returns CDR1 SGHNT and CDR2 YYREEE (reference sequence). Trimming removed 4 bases at V and 4 bases at J, with 15 bases between. In nucleotides, the CDR3 is TGTGCCAGCAGCCGGGGACTGGGTGAATACGAGCAGTACTTC. Amino acid sequence: CASSRGLGEYEQYF.

The V and J genes are TRBV10-1 and TRBJ2-1; 8 bases map to TRBD2. J gave up 7 bases and V 4 bases, and 9 bases lay outside the gene matches. There are 15 residues in the CDR3. The germline V gene has CDR1 WNHNN and CDR2 SYGVQD (reference sequence). CDR3 in DNA: TGCGCCAGCAGTGCATTTCAGGGACTAGAGAATGAGCAGTTCTTC. Translating it yields CASSAFQGLENEQFF.

The chain combines TRBV11-2 with TRBJ1-1; D is unclear. Between the trimmed V and J ends, which lost 1 base and 0 bases, there was a span of 15 bases. Germline CDR1 is SGHAT and CDR2 is FQNNGV. The CDR3 consists of 17 residues. The CDR3 here is CASSLVRHETLNTEAFF. CDR3 sequence (DNA): TGTGCCAGCAGCTTAGTGCGGCATGAGACCCTGAACACTGAAGCTTTCTTT.

The chain is built from TRBV7-2 and TRBJ2-5, with 8 bases aligning to TRBD2. The ends lost 8 bases at V and 4 bases at J; junction bases unmatched: 9. The germline gives CDR1 SGHTA, CDR2 FQGNSA. The CDR3 has 14 residues. DNA of the CDR3: TGTGCCAGCCATAGCGGGAACCCCCCAGAGACCCAGTACTTC. The encoded protein is CASHSGNPPETQYF. The full variable domain, in which reference TRBV7-2 and TRBJ2-5 provide the parts outside the CDR3, is GAGVSQSPSNKVTEKGKDVELRCDPISGHTALYWYRQSLGQGLEFLIYFQGNSAPDKSGLPSDRFSAERTGGSVSTLTIQRTQQEDSAVYLCASHSGNPPETQYFGPGTRLLVL.

The chain combines TRBV19 with TRBJ1-2, with TRBD1 as a possible D gene (6 bases). CDR3 length equals 13 residues. Germline V lookup: CDR1 LNHDA, CDR2 SQIVND (reference sequence). V was shortened by 3 bases and J by 7 bases, with 12 bases between the two germline ends. The CDR3 nucleotides read TGTGCCAGTAGTATTGGGGGCGGGTTTGGCTACACCTTC. Translating gives CASSIGGGFGYTF.

This rearrangement joins TRBV18 to TRBJ1-1; D might be TRBD1 (5 bases). The CDR3 spans 16 residues. Germline V gene sequence: CDR1 KGHSH, CDR2 LQKENI. V dropped 3 bases and J dropped 1 base, with 15 bases sitting between them. The CDR3 reads CASSPREFQGNTEAFF. The CDR3 bases are TGTGCCAGCTCACCTCGTGAGTTCCAGGGGAACACTGAAGCTTTCTTT. The variable domain in full, with the rest retrieved from reference TRBV18 and TRBJ1-1, is NAGVMQNPRHLVRRRGQEARLRCSPMKGHSHVYWYRQLPEEGLKFMVYLQKENIIDESGMPKERFSAEFPKEGPSILRIQQVVRGDSAAYFCASSPREFQGNTEAFFGQGTRLTVV.

The chain recombines TRBV4-1 with TRBJ2-5; D perhaps matches TRBD1 (6 bases). Trimming pared 4 bases from V and 1 base from J, leaving 10 bases between. The CDR3 has 14 residues. Germline V gene data show CDR1 as MGHRA and CDR2 as YSYEKL. The CDR3 DNA sequence: TGCGCCAGCAGCCGACAGGCCCCCCAAGAGACCCAGTACTTC. It is translated as CASSRQAPQETQYF.

V gene TRBV27 combines with J gene TRBJ1-4, with 7 nucleotides matching TRBD1. Germline trimming cut 4 bases from V and 4 bases from J; bases unmatched to any gene: 3. Germline assignment: CDR1 MNHEY and CDR2 SMNVEV (reference sequence). The CDR3 is 14 residues long. Written as DNA, the CDR3 is TGTGCCAGCAGTTCAGGGGGGATTAATGAAAAACTGTTTTTT. Amino acid sequence: CASSSGGINEKLFF.

The rearrangement links TRBV27 to TRBJ2-1, with 12 bases that match TRBD2. V shed 5 bases and J 5 bases; nucleotides not matched to a gene: 10. From germline, CDR1 is MNHEY and CDR2 SMNVEV (reference sequence). The length of the CDR3 is 17 residues. The CDR3 DNA is TGTGCCAGCAGTCTAGCGGGAGGGATTCCTCCCAACAATGAGCAGTTCTTC. Translation gives CASSLAGGIPPNNEQFF.

This chain uses TRBV9 with TRBJ1-2; possible D gene TRBD1, 6 bases. The V end lost 0 bases, the J end lost 0 bases, and 24 bases lay between the germline ends. The CDR3 runs 20 residues. The germline V gene encodes CDR1 SGDLS and CDR2 YYNGEE. As DNA, the CDR3 is TGTGCCAGCAGCGTAGAAATTTCCGGGACAATATATCCTGCTAACTATGGCTACACCTTC. Protein sequence: CASSVEISGTIYPANYGYTF.

The V call is TRBV6-5, the J call TRBJ2-2; D is perhaps TRBD2 (6 bases). The CDR3 is made up of 16 amino acids. Germline assignment: CDR1 MNHEY and CDR2 SVGAGI. V was pared by 0 bases and J by 4 bases, with 12 bases between. The CDR3 DNA reads TGTGCCAGCAGTTACTCGAGTGGGAGGTCCACCGGGGAGCTGTTTTTT. Translation: CASSYSSGRSTGELFF.

The chain has TRBV14 and TRBJ1-1; weak D call: TRBD1 (5 bases). V dropped 0 bases and J dropped 9 bases, with 14 bases sitting between them. CDR3 length: 14 residues. The germline gives CDR1 SGHDN, CDR2 FVKESK. DNA of the CDR3: TGTGCCAGCAGCCAAGATGCGGGGACGGTGAAAGCTTTCTTT. This encodes CASSQDAGTVKAFF. Based on the CDR3 plus reference TRBV14 and TRBJ1-1, the full variable domain is EAGVTQFPSHSVIEKGQTVTLRCDPISGHDNLYWYRRVMGKEIKFLLHFVKESKQDESGMPNNRFLAERTGGTYSTLKVQPAELEDSGVYFCASSQDAGTVKAFFGQGTRLTVV.

The V and J genes are TRBV7-8 and TRBJ1-2; 7 bases match TRBD1. Germline V gene lookup returns CDR1 SGHVS and CDR2 FQNEAQ. This CDR3 region has 13 residues. V lost 5 bases, J lost 3 bases, and 3 bases stayed unmatched. The CDR3 loop reads CASSRGQDYGYTF. In DNA, the CDR3 is TGTGCCAGCAGCCGAGGACAGGACTATGGCTACACCTTC.

V usage is TRBV5-1 and J usage is TRBJ2-5; possibly TRBD2 for D (5 bases). The J call could be wrong; TRBJ2-7 is a better fit for the DNA end. Germline CDR1 SGHRS, CDR2 YFSETQ. The CDR3 is 15 amino acids. The CDR3 here is CASSPGLSPSLEQYF. Written as DNA, the CDR3 is TGCGCCAGCAGCCCGGGGTTGAGTCCTTCCCTCGAGCAGTACTTC.

As DNA, the CDR3 is TGTGCCTGGAGTGGAACCCCCAGGCTTTTCTGCACCTTC. As protein: CAWSGTPRLFCTF. The chain uses TRBV30 and TRBJ1-2; no clear D. Per the germline V gene, CDR1 is GTSNPN and CDR2 is SVGIG (reference sequence). CDR3 length equals 13 residues. V was shortened by 1 base and J by 13 bases, with 19 bases between the two germline ends.

The gene calls are TRBV10-1 and TRBJ2-2; TRBD2 agrees at 8 bases. Per the germline V gene, CDR1 is WNHNN and CDR2 is SYGVQD (reference sequence). V lost 3 bases and J lost 5; bases outside the gene matches: 5. The CDR3 length is 15 residues. DNA for the CDR3: TGCGCCAGCAGTGACGGGATAGCGGGAACCGGGGAGCTGTTTTTT. The encoded protein is CASSDGIAGTGELFF.

This chain connects TRBV25-1 to TRBJ2-3; 7 bases match TRBD2. The CDR3 covers 13 residues. Looked up from germline, CDR1 is MGHDK and CDR2 is SYGVNS. V was clipped by 4 bases and J by 5 bases; unmatched bases: 3. The CDR3 DNA reads TGTGCCAGCAGTGTATGGGAGGGAGATACGCAGTATTTT. It is translated as CASSVWEGDTQYF.